The 18 T cell receptor beta chains given below trace back to one sample, sequenced in a study of T cell responses to AZD1222 COVID-19 vaccine. Produced via immunoSEQ multiplex PCR; TCRdb's table is partial and in-frame only. The sample has roughly 66,000 clones; around four fifths are singletons. The sequencing used peripheral blood, collected on day 0 of AZD1222 vaccination. The origin of the receptors is an adult in good health.

The chain combines TRBV4-2 with TRBJ1-6, with D maybe TRBD1 (5 bases). Trimming removed 0 bases from V and 7 bases from J, with 13 bases in between. The CDR3 is 16 amino acids. Germline loops: CDR1 LGHNA, CDR2 YNFKEQ. CDR3 protein: CASSQDGGQHNSPLHF. DNA for the CDR3: TGTGCCAGCAGCCAAGATGGAGGACAACACAATTCACCCCTCCACTTT.

J is TRBJ2-7 and V is TRBV7-3; D could derive from TRBD1 or TRBD2 (7 bases each). Trimming removed 1 base from V and 2 bases from J, with 12 bases in between. CDR1 is SGHTA and CDR2 is FQGTGA in the germline V gene. The length of the CDR3 is 15 residues. CDR3 loop: CASSLRPGGAYEQYF. CDR3 coding DNA: TGTGCCAGCAGCTTAAGGCCAGGGGGGGCCTACGAGCAGTACTTC.

DNA for the CDR3: TGTGCCAGCAGCCCCGAGGGGTCCCTCAATCAGCCCCAGCATTTT. This sequence encodes CASSPEGSLNQPQHF. This chain links TRBV7-9 with TRBJ1-5, with D perhaps matching TRBD1 (5 bases). CDR3 length: 15 residues. CDR1 is SEHNR and CDR2 is FQNEAQ in the germline V gene (reference sequence). V was shortened by 5 bases and J by 3 bases, with 14 bases between the two germline ends.

V and J are TRBV6-5 and TRBJ1-3; perhaps TRBD1 as D (6 bases). V was pared by 2 bases and J by 2 bases, with 10 bases between. Germline V gene sequence: CDR1 MNHEY, CDR2 SVGAGI. CDR3 length: 15 residues. CDR3 residues: CASSYRGATGNTIYF. Written as DNA, the CDR3 is TGTGCCAGCAGTTACCGGGGGGCCACTGGAAACACCATATATTTT.

The rearrangement links TRBV5-6 to TRBJ2-2, with D hard to call. This CDR3 region has 13 residues. CDR1 is SGHDT and CDR2 is YYEEEE in the germline V gene. With 5 bases removed from V and 1 base from J, the gap between germline ends came to 6 bases. The CDR3 DNA is TGTGCCAGCAGTCTGCTGAACACCGGGGAGCTGTTTTTT. Amino acids: CASSLLNTGELFF.

CDR3 residues: CASSLSTGFGETQYF. The DNA for the CDR3 is TGTGCCAGCAGCTTATCGACAGGTTTCGGTGAGACCCAGTACTTC. The rearrangement links TRBV7-2 to TRBJ2-5; D possibly corresponds to TRBD1 (6 bases). Trimming removed 2 bases from V and 5 bases from J, with 15 bases in between. The CDR3 runs 15 residues. Germline values: CDR1 SGHTA, CDR2 FQGNSA.

This chain uses TRBV6-1 with TRBJ2-3; TRBD1 matches at 8 bases. CDR3 size: 16 residues. J gave up 4 bases and V 0 bases, and 6 bases lay outside the gene matches. The germline V gene has CDR1 MNHNS and CDR2 SASEGT. The CDR3: CASSEAPGGTSDTQYF. In DNA form, the CDR3 reads TGTGCCAGCAGTGAAGCGCCAGGGGGCACCTCAGATACGCAGTATTTT.

The chain is built from TRBV6-2 or TRBV6-3 and TRBJ2-3; a possible D gene is TRBD2 (7 bases). The CDR3 runs to 15 residues. Trimming stripped 0 bases from V and 5 bases from J, with 12 bases between. Germline-derived CDR1 and CDR2 are MNHEY and SVGEGT. CDR3 in amino acids: CASSYSGGHLDTQYF. As DNA, the CDR3 is TGTGCCAGCAGTTACTCGGGGGGGCACTTAGATACGCAGTATTTT.

The chain recombines TRBV2 with TRBJ1-1; D uncertain. V was cut by 6 bases and J by 3 bases, with 17 bases left in between. The CDR3 totals 15 residues. Germline assignment: CDR1 SNHLY and CDR2 FYNNEI. The CDR3 bases are TGTGCCAGCAGAGCCTCCGAGGAGGCGTACACTGAAGCTTTCTTT. It codes for CASRASEEAYTEAFF. The variable domain in full, with the rest retrieved from reference TRBV2 and TRBJ1-1, is EPEVTQTPSHQVTQMGQEVILRCVPISNHLYFYWYRQILGQKVEFLVSFYNNEISEKSEIFDDQFSVERPDGSNFTLKIRSTKLEDSAMYFCASRASEEAYTEAFFGQGTRLTVV.

The gene calls are TRBV5-6 and TRBJ2-3, with 9 bases identical to TRBD2. Looked up from germline, CDR1 is SGHDT and CDR2 is YYEEEE. The CDR3 is 16 amino acids. V lost 0 bases, J lost 6 bases, and 8 bases stayed unmatched. The CDR3 sequence is CASSLVAGGPGDTQYF. Here the CDR3 DNA reads TGTGCCAGCAGCTTGGTTGCGGGGGGGCCAGGTGATACGCAGTATTTT. The full variable domain, its missing parts supplied by reference TRBV5-6 and TRBJ2-3, is DAGVTQSPTHLIKTRGQQVTLRCSPKSGHDTVSWYQQALGQGPQFIFQYYEEEERQRGNFPDRFSGHQFPNYSSELNVNALLLGDSALYLCASSLVAGGPGDTQYFGPGTRLTVL.

The V gene is TRBV27, the J gene TRBJ2-7; weak D call: TRBD1 (5 bases). The germline gives CDR1 MNHEY, CDR2 SMNVEV (reference sequence). This CDR3 contains 14 residues. Trimming cost V 2 bases and J 5 bases, with 13 bases left between them. The CDR3 region is CASSLGRVTDEQYF. The CDR3 region has the DNA TGTGCCAGCAGTTTAGGCAGGGTGACCGACGAGCAGTACTTC.

The chain has TRBV5-4 and TRBJ2-5; TRBD2 might be the D (7 bases). V shed 2 bases and J shed 5 bases, with 10 bases lying between them. The CDR3 sequence is 13 residues long. CDR1 SGHNT and CDR2 YYREEE come from the germline V gene (reference sequence). For the CDR3, the DNA is TGTGCCAGCAGCTTAGGGGGGGAGGAGACCCAGTACTTC. It yields the protein CASSLGGEETQYF.

The rearrangement links TRBV4-3 to TRBJ1-2; no clear D gene. Germline V CDR1 and CDR2: LGHNA, YSLEER. The germline V and J ends were trimmed by 4 bases and 2 bases, with 11 bases remaining between them. The CDR3 totals 14 residues. CDR3 in DNA: TGCGCCAGCAGCCCTGGAGGTTTAAACTATGGCTACACCTTC. It is translated as CASSPGGLNYGYTF.

The V gene is TRBV10-1, the J gene TRBJ1-2, with no clear D. Germline CDR1 is WNHNN and CDR2 is SYGVQD (reference sequence). The CDR3 contains 17 residues. Trimming left V 6 bases short and J 3 bases short, with 23 bases between. The DNA for the CDR3 is TGCGCCAGCAGGGCCTCCCTACATCACCCCGGGGACTATGGCTACACCTTC. Its translation is CASRASLHHPGDYGYTF.

The V gene is TRBV4-1, the J gene TRBJ2-3, with TRBD2 identical over 12 bases. V was clipped by 5 bases and J by 1 base; unmatched bases: 4. The CDR3 consists of 16 residues. CDR1 is MGHRA and CDR2 is YSYEKL in the germline V gene. CDR3 sequence: CASSERLAGGTDTQYF. CDR3 bases: TGCGCCAGCAGCGAACGACTAGCGGGGGGCACAGATACGCAGTATTTT.

The rearrangement links TRBV6-2 or TRBV6-3 to TRBJ2-5, with a tentative D call TRBD1 (6 bases). The germline V gene encodes CDR1 MNHEY and CDR2 SVGEGT. V was shortened by 2 bases and J by 5 bases, with 9 bases between the two germline ends. This CDR3 spans 13 amino acids. The CDR3 protein is CASSYGGLETQYF. The CDR3, as DNA: TGTGCCAGCAGTTACGGGGGCCTGGAGACCCAGTACTTC.

This clone was seen once. This CDR3 is CASSVQGYEQYF. The DNA of the CDR3 is TGTGCCAGCAGTGTACAGGGTTACGAGCAGTACTTC. The V call is TRBV12-3 or TRBV12-4, the J call TRBJ2-7; D is possibly TRBD1 (6 bases). The CDR3 spans 12 residues. The V and J ends lost 5 bases and 4 bases respectively, with 9 bases between them.

The chain carries TRBV28 and TRBJ1-2, with TRBD1 identical over 8 bases. This CDR3 comprises 18 residues. The germline gives CDR1 MDHEN, CDR2 SYDVKM. V lost 3 bases, J lost 0 bases, and 12 bases stayed unmatched. CDR3 sequence (DNA): TGTGCCAGCAGTTTCTCAGGACAGGGTCGCCCTCCTAACTATGGCTACACCTTC. Amino acid sequence: CASSFSGQGRPPNYGYTF.